One T cell receptor (beta chain) is described in this entry. Its antigen is undetermined. In germline, CDR1 is SNHLY, CDR2 FYNNEI. Trimming cost V 6 bases and J 7 bases, with 19 bases left between them. The CDR3 sequence is 15 residues long. The data are from a study of Ad26.COV2.S vaccination and SARS-CoV-2 variants. Study-level background: Enrollment placed the donor in the COV1001 Ad26.COV2.S trial arm.

Treatment meaning: 15 to 20 received Ad26.COV2.S at low or high dose, single or two shots; 5 received placebo; per-sample allocation not given. Samples analyzed were those drawn on day 63 after the first vaccine or placebo injection. Sequencing was performed with immunoSEQ multiplex PCR; in TCRdb, only in-frame clones are kept and a portion is missing. The sample includes about 350,000 clones, roughly 91% of them seen just once. The study's findings and limits: Researchers cautioned that TCR breadth and depth analyses may have underestimated total T cell responses.

The TCR sequence derives from a person aged 18-65 years who received the Ad26.COV2.S COVID-19 vaccine or a placebo. The chain joins TRBV2 to TRBJ2-1, with a tentative D call TRBD2 (6 bases). Source: peripheral blood, taken in a trial of Ad26.COV2.S vaccine versus placebo. The CDR3 DNA reads TGTGCCAGCAGCGCGGGACGTCCCCAAGGGAATGAGCAGTTCTTC. Translated, it gives CASSAGRPQGNEQFF.